The sequence of this TCR beta chain was determined in a study of cytomegalovirus exposure and HLA in healthy donors. Study-wide findings and caveats: Researchers reported in a later analysis that common viral pathogens appeared linked to several top clusters. The study listed around 150 cytomegalovirus-associated TCR beta chains.

To note about this clone: Its antigen is unidentified.

Healthy donors of bone marrow made up the group. PCR used 60 Vbeta primers and 13 Jbeta primers. The method was immunoSEQ multiplex PCR; TCRdb's version includes in-frame clones alone and lacks a portion of them. The sample lists some 130,000 clones; about 82% were seen once. There are 14 residues in the CDR3. Germline CDR1 and CDR2: LNHDA and SQIVND (reference sequence). The sequence was obtained from a man between 25 and 39 years old in good health. The chain has TRBV19 and TRBJ2-5; 8 nucleotides agree with TRBD1. The J call could be wrong; TRBJ2-7 is a better fit for the DNA end. Specimen: PBMCs. In nucleotides, the CDR3 is TGTGCCAGTAGTGGTGGCAGGGGGCTTGGCGAGCAGTACTTC. Residues: CASSGGRGLGEQYF.